The sequence of this T cell receptor (beta chain) was determined in a study of CD8 T cells in Susac syndrome. The ends were cut back, 4 bases at V and 0 bases at J, with 13 bases in the middle. Germline V gives CDR1 SEHNR, CDR2 FQNEAQ (reference sequence). The CDR3 has 16 residues. Random hexamers served to reverse transcribe roughly 0.45 to 1 ug RNA. One entry per CDR3 protein results from TCRdb running MiXCR on the immunoSEQ multiplex PCR reads. Here the sample spans about 430,000 distinct CDR3 sequences, around 85% being singletons. The sequence derives from a human donor with multiple sclerosis. V gene TRBV7-9 combines with J gene TRBJ2-1, with D perhaps assigned TRBD1 or TRBD2 (5 bases each). The specimen was CD8+ T cells from PBMCs. CDR3 coding DNA: TGTGCCAGCAGCTCGAGGGGCGGAAGCTCCTACAATGAGCAGTTCTTC. It codes for CASSSRGGSSYNEQFF.